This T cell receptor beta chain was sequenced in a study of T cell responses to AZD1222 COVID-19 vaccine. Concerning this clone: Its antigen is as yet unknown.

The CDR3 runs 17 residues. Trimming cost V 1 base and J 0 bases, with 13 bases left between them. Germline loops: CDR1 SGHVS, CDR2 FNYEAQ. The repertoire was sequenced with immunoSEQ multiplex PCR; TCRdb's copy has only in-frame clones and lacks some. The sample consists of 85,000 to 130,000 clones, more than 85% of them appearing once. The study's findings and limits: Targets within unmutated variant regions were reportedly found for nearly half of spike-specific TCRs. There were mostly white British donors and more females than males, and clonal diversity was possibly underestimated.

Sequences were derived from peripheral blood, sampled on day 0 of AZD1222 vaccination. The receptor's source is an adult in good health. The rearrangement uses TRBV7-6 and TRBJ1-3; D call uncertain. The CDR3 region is CASSLERPSYSGNTIYF. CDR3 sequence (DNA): TGTGCCAGCAGCTTAGAACGCCCCAGCTACTCTGGAAACACCATATATTTT.